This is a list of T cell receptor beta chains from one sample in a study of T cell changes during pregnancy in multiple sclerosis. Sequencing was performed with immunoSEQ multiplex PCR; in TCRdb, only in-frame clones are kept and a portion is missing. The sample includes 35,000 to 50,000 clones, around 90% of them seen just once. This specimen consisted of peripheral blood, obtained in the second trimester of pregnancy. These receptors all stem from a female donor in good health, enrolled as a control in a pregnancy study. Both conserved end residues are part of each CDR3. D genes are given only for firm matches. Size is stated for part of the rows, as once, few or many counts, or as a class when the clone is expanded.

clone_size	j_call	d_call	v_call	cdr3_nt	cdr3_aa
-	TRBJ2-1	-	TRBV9	TGTGCCAGCAGCGGTAGCGGTACCTACAATGAGCAGTTCTTC	CASSGSGTYNEQFF
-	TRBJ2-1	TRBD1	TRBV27	TGTGCCAGCAGGCCCGGGACAGGGTCTTCCGACGGGTTCTTC	CASRPGTGSSDGFF
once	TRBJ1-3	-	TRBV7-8	TGTGCCAGCAGCTTAGGGAATGGGGGCGTCGGAAACACCATATATTTT	CASSLGNGGVGNTIYF
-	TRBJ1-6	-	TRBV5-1	TGCGCCAGCCGCCTTGTTGCTTCAGGGCGCCCGAGCTCCTATAATTCACCCCTCCACTTT	CASRLVASGRPSSYNSPLHF
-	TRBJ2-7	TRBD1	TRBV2	TGTGCCAGCAGCCCACGTCCGGGACAGGACTCCTACGAGCAGTACTTC	CASSPRPGQDSYEQYF
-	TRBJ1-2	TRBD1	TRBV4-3	TGCGCCAGCAGCCAAGATGAAACAGGGGCCCATGGCTACACCTTC	CASSQDETGAHGYTF
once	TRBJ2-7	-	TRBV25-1	TGTGCCAGCAGTGAATATCTGAGCTCCTACGAGCAGTACTTC	CASSEYLSSYEQYF
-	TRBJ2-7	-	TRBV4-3	TGCGCCAGCAGCCGCGGGACAGAGCTCTCCTACGAGCAGTACTTC	CASSRGTELSYEQYF
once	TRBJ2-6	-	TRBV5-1	TGCGCCAGCAGCTCCTACCGTGCGGGGGGGGCCAACGTCCTGACTTTC	CASSSYRAGGANVLTF
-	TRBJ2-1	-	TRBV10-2	TGCGCCAGCAGTGAGTTTCGGGATTACGATGAGCAGTTCTTC	CASSEFRDYDEQFF
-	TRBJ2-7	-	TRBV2	TGTGCCAGCAGTGAAGTTTTCCAGGGGAACTACGAGCAGTACTTC	CASSEVFQGNYEQYF
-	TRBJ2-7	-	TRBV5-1	TGCGCCAGCAGCTTGGTCGCCTACGAGCAGTACTTC	CASSLVAYEQYF
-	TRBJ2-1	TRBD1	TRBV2	TGTGCCAGCAGTCGTGACAGGGGGCAGGGTGAGCAGTTCTTC	CASSRDRGQGEQFF
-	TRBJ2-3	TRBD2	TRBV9	TGTGCCAGCAGCCTAGGGACTAGCGGGTTAGATACGCAGTATTTT	CASSLGTSGLDTQYF
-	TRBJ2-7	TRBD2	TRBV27	TGTGCCAGCAGTTTACTAGCGGGCCCCTCCTACGAGCAGTACTTC	CASSLLAGPSYEQYF
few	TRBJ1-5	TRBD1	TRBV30	TGTGCCTGGAGCTCTCCCGGAACAGGGGGGAATAGCAATCAGCCCCAGCATTTT	CAWSSPGTGGNSNQPQHF
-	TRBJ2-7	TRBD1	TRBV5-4	TGTGCCAGCAGCTCCCCCCGGACAGGGCGCGAGCAGTACTTC	CASSSPRTGREQYF
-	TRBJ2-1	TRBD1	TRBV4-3	TGCGCCAGCAGCCTCTCAGGGGGTCCGGGCTACAATGAGCAGTTCTTC	CASSLSGGPGYNEQFF
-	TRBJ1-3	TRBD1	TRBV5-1	TGCGCCAGCAGCCCTACCGGGACAGGGATTTCTAGTGGAAACACCATATATTTT	CASSPTGTGISSGNTIYF
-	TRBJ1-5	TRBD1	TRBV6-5	TGTGCCAGCAGGCCACAGGGGGCTTTTCAGCCCCAGCATTTT	CASRPQGAFQPQHF
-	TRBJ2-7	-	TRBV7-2	TGTGCCAGCAGCTTAGGCCGGGGGTCCTACGAGCAGTACTTC	CASSLGRGSYEQYF
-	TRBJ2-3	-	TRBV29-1	TGCAGCGCTTGGAGGGCGGATACGCAGTATTTT	CSAWRADTQYF
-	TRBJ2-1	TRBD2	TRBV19	TGTGCCAGCTATAGCGGGAATGAGCAGTTCTTC	CASYSGNEQFF
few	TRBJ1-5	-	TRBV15	TGTGCCACCAGCAGAGAGGAGGGGCCCCAGCCCCAGCATTTT	CATSREEGPQPQHF
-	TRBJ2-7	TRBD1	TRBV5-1	TGCGCCAGCAGCCCAGGGGACAGACTAACCTACGAGCAGTACTTC	CASSPGDRLTYEQYF
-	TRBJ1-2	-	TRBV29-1	TGCAGCGTTGTAGGGGGAGAGTATGGCTACACCTTC	CSVVGGEYGYTF
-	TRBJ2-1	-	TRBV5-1	TGCGCCAGCTCCATTGGTTCAGGGGGACTTTACAATGAGCAGTTCTTC	CASSIGSGGLYNEQFF
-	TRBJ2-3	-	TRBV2	TGTGCCAGCAGTGTTCGGGGAGAAGGAGATACGCAGTATTTT	CASSVRGEGDTQYF
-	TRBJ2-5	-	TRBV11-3	TGTGCCAGCAGCTTAGGTCCTGGGGGAGGCCAAGAGACCCAGTACTTC	CASSLGPGGGQETQYF
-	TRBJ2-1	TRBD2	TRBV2	TGTGCCAGCAGTGAGGCTAGCGGGTACAATGAGCAGTTCTTC	CASSEASGYNEQFF
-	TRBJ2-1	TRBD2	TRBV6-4	TGTGCCAGCAGTACCGAAGCGGGAGGGCCCTTGAATGAGCAGTTCTTC	CASSTEAGGPLNEQFF
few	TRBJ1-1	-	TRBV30	TGTGCCTGGAGGACAGCGAACACTGAAGCTTTCTTT	CAWRTANTEAFF
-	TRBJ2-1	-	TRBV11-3	TGTGCCAGCAGCCCGAGTCTGGCAGGGGCCTACAATGAGCAGTTCTTC	CASSPSLAGAYNEQFF
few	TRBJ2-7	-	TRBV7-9	TGTGCCAGCAGCGCGTTTGGGGGCCGGAAGGACGAGCAGTACTTC	CASSAFGGRKDEQYF